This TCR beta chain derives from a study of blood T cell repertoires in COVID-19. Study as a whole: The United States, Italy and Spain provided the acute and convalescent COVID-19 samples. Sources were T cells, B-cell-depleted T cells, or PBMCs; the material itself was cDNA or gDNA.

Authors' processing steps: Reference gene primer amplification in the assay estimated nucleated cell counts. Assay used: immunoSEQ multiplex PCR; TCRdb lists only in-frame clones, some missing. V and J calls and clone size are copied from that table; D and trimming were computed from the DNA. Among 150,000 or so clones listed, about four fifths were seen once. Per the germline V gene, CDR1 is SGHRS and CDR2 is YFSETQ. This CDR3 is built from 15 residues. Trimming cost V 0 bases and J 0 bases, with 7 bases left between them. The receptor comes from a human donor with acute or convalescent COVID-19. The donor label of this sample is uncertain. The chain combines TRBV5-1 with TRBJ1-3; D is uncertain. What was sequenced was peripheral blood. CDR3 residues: CASSLESLSGNTIYF. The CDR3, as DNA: TGCGCCAGCAGCTTGGAGAGCCTCTCTGGAAACACCATATATTTT.